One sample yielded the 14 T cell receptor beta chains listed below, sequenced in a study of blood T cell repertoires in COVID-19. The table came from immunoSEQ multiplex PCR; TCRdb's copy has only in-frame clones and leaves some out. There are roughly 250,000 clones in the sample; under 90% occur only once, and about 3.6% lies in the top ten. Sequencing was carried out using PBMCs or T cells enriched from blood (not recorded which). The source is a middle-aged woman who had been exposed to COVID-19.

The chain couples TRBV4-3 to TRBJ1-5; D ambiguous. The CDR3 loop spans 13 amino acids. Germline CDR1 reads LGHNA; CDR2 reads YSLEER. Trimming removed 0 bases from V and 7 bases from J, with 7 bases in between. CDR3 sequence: CASSQDPGQPQHF. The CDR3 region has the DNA TGCGCCAGCAGCCAAGATCCGGGGCAGCCCCAGCATTTT.

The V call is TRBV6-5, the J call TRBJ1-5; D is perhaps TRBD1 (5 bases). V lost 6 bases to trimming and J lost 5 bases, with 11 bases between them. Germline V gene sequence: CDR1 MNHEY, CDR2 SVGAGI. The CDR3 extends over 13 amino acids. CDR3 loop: CASSVQADQPQHF. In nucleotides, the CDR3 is TGTGCCAGCAGCGTACAGGCGGATCAGCCCCAGCATTTT.

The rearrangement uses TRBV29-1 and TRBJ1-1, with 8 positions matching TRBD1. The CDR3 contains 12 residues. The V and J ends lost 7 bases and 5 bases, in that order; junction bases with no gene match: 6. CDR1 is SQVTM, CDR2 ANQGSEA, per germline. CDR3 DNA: TGCAGCGGTGACAGGGGAGAAACTGAAGCTTTCTTT. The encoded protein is CSGDRGETEAFF.

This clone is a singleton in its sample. This CDR3 is CASSPFGGLSYEQYF. Written as DNA, the CDR3 is TGTGCCAGCAGCCCCTTCGGGGGACTCTCCTACGAGCAGTACTTC. The V gene is TRBV13, the J gene TRBJ2-7; D might be TRBD2 (6 bases). Germline CDR1 and CDR2: PRHDT and FYEKMQ (reference sequence). The CDR3 contains 15 residues. V lost 5 bases to trimming and J lost 0 bases, with 14 bases between them.

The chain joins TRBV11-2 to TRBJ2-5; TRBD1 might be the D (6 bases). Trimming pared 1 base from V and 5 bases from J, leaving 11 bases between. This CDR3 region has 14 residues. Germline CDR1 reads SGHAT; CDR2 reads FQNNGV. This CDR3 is CASSLAGDGETQYF. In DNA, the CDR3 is TGTGCCAGCAGCTTAGCAGGGGATGGCGAGACCCAGTACTTC.

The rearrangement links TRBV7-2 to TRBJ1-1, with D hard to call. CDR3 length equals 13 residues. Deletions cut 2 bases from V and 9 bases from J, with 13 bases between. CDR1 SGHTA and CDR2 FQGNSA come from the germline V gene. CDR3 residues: CASSLYAGEQAFF. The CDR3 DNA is TGTGCCAGCAGCTTATATGCCGGGGAGCAAGCTTTCTTT.

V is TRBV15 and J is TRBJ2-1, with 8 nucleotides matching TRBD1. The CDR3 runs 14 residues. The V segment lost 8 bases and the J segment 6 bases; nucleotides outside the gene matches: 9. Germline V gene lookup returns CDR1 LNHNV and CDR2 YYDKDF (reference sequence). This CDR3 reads CATSRDRLFNEQFF. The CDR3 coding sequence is TGTGCCACCTCCCGGGACAGGCTATTCAATGAGCAGTTCTTC.

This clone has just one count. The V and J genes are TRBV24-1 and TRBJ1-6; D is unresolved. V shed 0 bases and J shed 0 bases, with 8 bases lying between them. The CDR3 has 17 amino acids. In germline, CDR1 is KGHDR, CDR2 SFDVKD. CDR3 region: CATSDLQRSSYNSPLHF. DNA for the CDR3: TGTGCCACCAGTGATTTGCAGAGGAGCTCCTATAATTCACCCCTCCACTTT.

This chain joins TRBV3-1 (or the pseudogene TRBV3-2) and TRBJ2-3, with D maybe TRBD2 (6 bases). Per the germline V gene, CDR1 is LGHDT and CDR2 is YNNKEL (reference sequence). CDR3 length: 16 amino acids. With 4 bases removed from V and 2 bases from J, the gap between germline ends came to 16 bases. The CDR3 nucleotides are TGTGCCAGCAGCCGCGACTTAGCGGTAAACACAGATACGCAGTATTTT. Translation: CASSRDLAVNTDTQYF.

The CDR3 sequence: CASSPTEDQPQHF. The CDR3 DNA sequence: TGTGCCAGCAGTCCCACGGAGGATCAGCCCCAGCATTTT. The gene calls are TRBV2 and TRBJ1-5, with D uncertain. The CDR3 runs to 13 residues. V lost 5 bases and J lost 5, with 10 bases in between. Germline assignment: CDR1 SNHLY and CDR2 FYNNEI.

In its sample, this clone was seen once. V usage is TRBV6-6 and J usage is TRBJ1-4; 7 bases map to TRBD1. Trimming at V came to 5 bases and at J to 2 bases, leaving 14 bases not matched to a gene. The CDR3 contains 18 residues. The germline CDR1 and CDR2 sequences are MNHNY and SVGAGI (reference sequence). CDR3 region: CASSRQGPVSGTNEKLFF. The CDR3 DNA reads TGTGCCAGCAGTCGACAGGGTCCCGTATCCGGGACTAATGAAAAACTGTTTTTT.

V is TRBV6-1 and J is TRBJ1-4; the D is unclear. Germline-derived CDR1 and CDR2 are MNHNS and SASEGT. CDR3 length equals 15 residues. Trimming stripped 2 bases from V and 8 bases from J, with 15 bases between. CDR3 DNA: TGTGCCAGCAGTGAAATTCGTGTGGGAGGCGAAAAACTGTTTTTT. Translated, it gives CASSEIRVGGEKLFF.

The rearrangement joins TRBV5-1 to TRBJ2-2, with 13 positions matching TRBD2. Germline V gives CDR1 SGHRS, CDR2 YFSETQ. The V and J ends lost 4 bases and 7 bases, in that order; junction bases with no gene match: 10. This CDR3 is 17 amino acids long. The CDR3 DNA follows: TGCGCCAGCAGCGCCCGACTAGCGGGGGGCGCCAACGGGGAGCTGTTTTTT. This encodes CASSARLAGGANGELFF.

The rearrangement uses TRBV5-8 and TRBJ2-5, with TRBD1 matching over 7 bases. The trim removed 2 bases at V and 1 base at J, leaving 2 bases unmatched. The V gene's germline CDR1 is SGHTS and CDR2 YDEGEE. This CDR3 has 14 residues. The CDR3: CASSFGQVQETQYF. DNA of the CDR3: TGTGCCAGCAGCTTTGGACAGGTCCAAGAGACCCAGTACTTC.